The 20 T cell receptor beta chains below all came from one sample that was sequenced in a study of monozygotic twins with inflammatory bowel disease. TCRdb reworked the 5' RACE reads into one entry per CDR3 protein, no DNA. This listing includes more than 120,000 distinct CDR3 sequences. Input material: blood. These receptor sequences come from a human donor with ulcerative colitis or Crohn's disease, or a healthy co-twin of an affected twin (not recorded which).

CDR3 loop: CASSLADMGNTGEQFF. The genes are TRBV5-1 and TRBJ2-1. This CDR3 comprises 16 residues. The germline V gene encodes CDR1 SGHRS and CDR2 YFSETQ.

The rearrangement uses TRBV11-3 and TRBJ2-7; the TCRdb D gene call, TRBD1, has no DNA to confirm it. Germline CDR1 reads SGHNT; CDR2 reads YENEEA. The length of the CDR3 is 15 residues. The CDR3 loop is CASSLRQGAQYEQYF.

The rearrangement links TRBV5-6 to TRBJ2-7; the D gene TCRdb calls, TRBD1, cannot be checked with no DNA. The CDR3 sequence is 15 residues long. Per the germline V gene, CDR1 is SGHDT and CDR2 is YYEEEE. CDR3 protein: CASSLVPGANYEQYF.

The chain combines TRBV5-6 with TRBJ1-1. There are 15 residues in the CDR3. Germline assignment: CDR1 SGHDT and CDR2 YYEEEE. This CDR3 reads CASSFRVWRNTEAFF.

The chain links TRBV15 to TRBJ2-7; the D call of TRBD1 rests on TCRdb alone, since no DNA is present to check it. Germline values: CDR1 LNHNV, CDR2 YYDKDF (reference sequence). The CDR3 loop spans 16 amino acids. CDR3 sequence: CATSRRGGQGGLEQYF.

The genes are TRBV12-3 or TRBV12-4 and TRBJ2-2. The CDR3 has 14 amino acids. CDR3 region: CASSLVGVLGELFF.

The V and J genes are TRBV7-2 and TRBJ2-1; TCRdb designates TRBD2, a call that cannot be tested without DNA. Germline V lookup: CDR1 SGHTA, CDR2 FQGNSA. The CDR3 totals 15 residues. CDR3 amino acids: CASSLGTSTYNEQFF.

The gene calls are TRBV5-4 and TRBJ1-1; TCRdb returns TRBD1, unconfirmable since there is no DNA. CDR3 length equals 13 residues. The V gene's germline CDR1 is SGHNT and CDR2 YYREEE (reference sequence). The CDR3 here is CASSLTPDRAAFF.

J is TRBJ2-1 and V is TRBV5-4; the TCRdb D gene call, TRBD2, has no DNA to confirm it. CDR1 is SGHNT, CDR2 YYREEE, per germline (reference sequence). This CDR3 is 17 amino acids long. CDR3 in amino acids: CASSPLQISSSYNEQFF.

The J gene is TRBJ1-1, the V gene TRBV20-1. The germline V gene has CDR1 DFQATT and CDR2 SNEGSKA (reference sequence). The CDR3 covers 13 residues. The CDR3 loop reads CPKGGAMNTEAFF.

This chain connects TRBV3-1 to TRBJ2-1. The germline V gene has CDR1 LGHDT and CDR2 YNNKEL (reference sequence). There are 15 residues in the CDR3. The CDR3 sequence is CASSREIGVYSEQFF.

The J gene is TRBJ2-2, the V gene TRBV5-1; lacking DNA, the TRBD1 call made by TCRdb goes unchecked. The germline gives CDR1 SGHRS, CDR2 YFSETQ. The CDR3 is 15 residues long. The CDR3 sequence is CASSFPQGNTGELFF.

The chain joins TRBV20-1 to TRBJ1-2; the D call of TRBD1 rests on TCRdb alone, since no DNA is present to check it. The CDR3 extends over 14 amino acids. The V gene's germline CDR1 is DFQATT and CDR2 SNEGSKA (reference sequence). The CDR3 region is CSARDGGGRDGYTF.

This chain joins TRBV20-1 and TRBJ1-4. CDR1 is DFQATT and CDR2 is SNEGSKA in the germline V gene (reference sequence). CDR3 length: 14 residues. CDR3: CSARAGAVNEKLFF.

The rearrangement uses TRBV6-5 and TRBJ2-5. CDR3 length: 16 residues. CDR1 and CDR2 (germline): MNHEY, SVGAGI. The CDR3 loop is CASSYSTAAFGETQYF.

The genes are TRBV19 and TRBJ1-4. The CDR3 has 15 residues. Germline V gene sequence: CDR1 LNHDA, CDR2 SQIVND (reference sequence). The CDR3 loop reads CASKGGAMANEKLFF.

This chain connects TRBV15 to TRBJ1-5; with no DNA, the TCRdb D assignment of TRBD1 cannot be verified. Germline values: CDR1 LNHNV, CDR2 YYDKDF (reference sequence). The CDR3 is 14 residues long. The CDR3: CATSRDRVDQPQHF.

This chain uses TRBV5-1 with TRBJ2-5; TCRdb gives TRBD1 as the D gene, but with no DNA this cannot be confirmed. This CDR3 has 15 residues. From germline, CDR1 is SGHRS and CDR2 YFSETQ. This CDR3 is CASSLRQGEQETQYF. The entire variable domain, with the rest obtained from reference TRBV5-1 and TRBJ2-5, is as follows: KAGVTQTPRYLIKTRGQQVTLSCSPISGHRSVSWYQQTPGQGLQFLFEYFSETQRNKGNFPGRFSGRQFSNSRSEMNVSTLELGDSALYLCASSLRQGEQETQYFGPGTRLLVL.

The chain uses TRBV12-3 or TRBV12-4 and TRBJ2-6; TCRdb names TRBD2, which stays unverified in the absence of DNA. This CDR3 spans 14 amino acids. CDR3 loop: CASSRTTGANVLTF.

The rearrangement joins TRBV20-1 to TRBJ1-5; TCRdb lists TRBD1, though no DNA is available to test this call. This CDR3 is 14 amino acids long. Looked up from germline, CDR1 is DFQATT and CDR2 is SNEGSKA (reference sequence). The CDR3 reads CSASRHYSNQPQHF.